Presented here are 28 T cell receptor beta chains from one specimen sequenced in a study of shared clonotypes between healthy human individuals. Produced via immunoSEQ multiplex PCR; TCRdb's table is partial and in-frame only. The sample holds about 1.5 million clones, 95% to 99% seen once. The sample comprised naive CD4+ T cells sorted from blood. Subset described: CD45RA+ positively selected. These receptors originate from a man aged 25 to 45 in good health.

The V and J genes are TRBV28 and TRBJ1-3; weak D call: TRBD1 (6 bases). CDR1 is MDHEN, CDR2 SYDVKM, per germline. V gave up 3 bases and J gave up 2 bases, with 14 bases separating them. There are 16 residues in the CDR3. CDR3 sequence: CASSLGAIRAGNTIYF. In DNA form, the CDR3 reads TGTGCCAGCAGTTTGGGGGCCATTAGGGCTGGAAACACCATATATTTT.

The rearrangement uses TRBV15 and TRBJ2-1; TRBD2 is a possible D gene (5 bases). CDR3 length equals 18 residues. Germline-derived CDR1 and CDR2 are LNHNV and YYDKDF (reference sequence). Trimming shortened V by 1 base and J by 6 bases, and 22 bases separated the two germline ends. The CDR3 protein is CATSRVYRTDLVTNEQFF. Written as DNA, the CDR3 is TGTGCCACCAGCAGAGTGTATAGGACGGACTTAGTAACCAATGAGCAGTTCTTC.

V and J are TRBV11-2 and TRBJ1-2; perhaps TRBD1 as D (6 bases). This CDR3 contains 17 residues. From germline, CDR1 is SGHAT and CDR2 FQNNGV. Trimming stripped 0 bases from V and 0 bases from J, with 14 bases between. The CDR3 DNA is TGTGCCAGCAGCTTAGATGGGGGACAAGTCGCTAACTATGGCTACACCTTC. Protein sequence: CASSLDGGQVANYGYTF.

The CDR3 is CASSQEGFTEAFF. As DNA, the CDR3 is TGTGCCAGCAGCCAAGAGGGATTCACTGAAGCTTTCTTT. The genes are TRBV4-2 and TRBJ1-1; D gene uncertain. V was pared by 0 bases and J by 4 bases, with 6 bases between. CDR1 and CDR2 (germline): LGHNA, YNFKEQ. The CDR3 extends over 13 amino acids.

The chain combines TRBV28 with TRBJ1-5; D is ambiguous. The CDR3 is 16 amino acids. CDR1 and CDR2 (germline): MDHEN, SYDVKM. V lost 7 bases, J lost 1 base, and 17 bases lay in between. The CDR3 reads CASTPLAGRSNQPQHF. CDR3 bases: TGTGCCAGCACCCCCTTAGCGGGTCGAAGCAATCAGCCCCAGCATTTT. Full variable domain (outside the CDR3, taken from reference TRBV28 and TRBJ1-5): DVKVTQSSRYLVKRTGEKVFLECVQDMDHENMFWYRQDPGLGLRLIYFSYDVKMKEKGDIPEGYSVSREKKERFSLILESASTNQTSMYLCASTPLAGRSNQPQHFGDGTRLSIL.

The J gene is TRBJ2-4, the V gene TRBV7-6; D is unclear. This CDR3 comprises 14 residues. V shed 4 bases and J shed 0 bases, with 7 bases lying between them. Germline CDR1 reads SGHVS; CDR2 reads FNYEAQ. CDR3 sequence reads: CASSSTSAKNIQYF. CDR3 DNA sequence: TGTGCCAGCAGCTCAACCTCAGCCAAAAACATTCAGTACTTC.

This chain links TRBV11-2 with TRBJ1-5, with D unclear. Trimming shortened V by 5 bases and J by 0 bases, and 14 bases separated the two germline ends. Germline V gene lookup returns CDR1 SGHAT and CDR2 FQNNGV. The CDR3 loop spans 16 amino acids. The CDR3 DNA reads TGTGCCAGCAGCCTTGAGGGAACCCATAGCAATCAGCCCCAGCATTTT. Residues: CASSLEGTHSNQPQHF.

The CDR3 reads CASSLSRQGTEAFF. CDR3 coding DNA: TGTGCCAGCAGCCTCTCCCGACAGGGCACTGAAGCTTTCTTT. J is TRBJ1-1 and V is TRBV7-2; 7 bases are shared with TRBD1. From germline, CDR1 is SGHTA and CDR2 FQGNSA. Trimming took 5 bases from V and 4 from J; bases not matched to a gene: 7. This CDR3 comprises 14 residues.

V and J are TRBV5-1 and TRBJ2-1, with a possible D match to TRBD1 (6 bases). The length of the CDR3 is 15 residues. V gave up 0 bases and J gave up 7 bases, with 14 bases separating them. The germline V gene has CDR1 SGHRS and CDR2 YFSETQ. The CDR3 coding sequence is TGCGCCAGCAGCTTGGACGGTACAAGGGGGAATGAGCAGTTCTTC. This translates into CASSLDGTRGNEQFF.

The chain carries TRBV7-6 and TRBJ2-2; 12 positions agree with TRBD2. The CDR3 length is 16 residues. V lost 1 base, J lost 6 bases, and 3 bases stayed unmatched. The germline CDR1 and CDR2 sequences are SGHVS and FNYEAQ. CDR3 sequence: CASSLGLAGGPGELFF. In DNA, the CDR3 is TGTGCCAGCAGCTTAGGTCTAGCGGGAGGGCCCGGGGAGCTGTTTTTT.

The J gene is TRBJ1-2, the V gene TRBV19; TRBD1 is a possible D gene (5 bases). Germline values: CDR1 LNHDA, CDR2 SQIVND (reference sequence). The CDR3 extends over 12 amino acids. V gave up 5 bases and J gave up 5 bases, with 9 bases separating them. CDR3 nucleotide sequence: TGTGCCAGTAGTCTGGGGCGGTATGGCTACACCTTC. Protein sequence: CASSLGRYGYTF.

About this clone: At the DNA level, this CDR3 is encoded by other sequences in the same sample as well. This chain uses TRBV7-9 with TRBJ1-1; no firm D call. This CDR3 has 13 amino acids. Trimming shortened V by 3 bases and J by 1 base, and 6 bases separated the two germline ends. Germline-derived CDR1 and CDR2 are SEHNR and FQNEAQ (reference sequence). The CDR3 here is CASSFGGNTEAFF. The CDR3 DNA reads TGTGCCAGCAGCTTCGGTGGGAACACTGAAGCTTTCTTT.

The rearrangement links TRBV19 to TRBJ1-2, with 11 bases identical to TRBD1. CDR1 and CDR2 from the germline V gene are LNHDA and SQIVND (reference sequence). V was pared by 7 bases and J by 4 bases, with 8 bases of the junction left unmatched. The CDR3 spans 15 residues. This chain's CDR3 is CASNRGTGGLYGYTF. The CDR3 region has the DNA TGTGCCAGTAACAGAGGGACAGGGGGACTCTATGGCTACACCTTC.

The V gene is TRBV6-4, the J gene TRBJ2-3; 8 nucleotides align to TRBD2. This CDR3 has 14 amino acids. Trimming took 6 bases from V and 5 from J; bases not matched to a gene: 7. Germline assignment: CDR1 MRHNA and CDR2 SNTAGT. The CDR3 coding sequence is TGTGCCAGCAGATCGGGAGGGCAGGGAGATACGCAGTATTTT. Protein: CASRSGGQGDTQYF.

The chain combines TRBV21-1 with TRBJ1-1; the listed D gene, TRBD1, was not tested against the DNA. TRBV21-1 is marked as a pseudogene. This CDR3 contains 12 residues. The CDR3 bases are TGTGCCAGCAGCAAAGAGGGGACTGAAGCTTTCTTT. Protein product: CASSKEGTEAFF.

The V gene is TRBV6-5, the J gene TRBJ2-5; 8 bases match TRBD1. Germline V gene data show CDR1 as MNHEY and CDR2 as SVGAGI. The CDR3 has 15 amino acids. The V and J ends lost 0 bases and 2 bases, in that order; junction bases with no gene match: 2. CDR3 DNA sequence: TGTGCCAGCAGTTACTCGGGGGACAGGCAAGAGACCCAGTACTTC. This codes for CASSYSGDRQETQYF.

The chain recombines TRBV15 with TRBJ1-3; no firm D call. Germline values: CDR1 LNHNV, CDR2 YYDKDF (reference sequence). Between the trimmed V and J ends, which lost 0 bases and 0 bases, there was a span of 6 bases. CDR3 length: 15 amino acids. In DNA, the CDR3 is TGTGCCACCAGCAGAGATGTCAGCTCTGGAAACACCATATATTTT. Amino acid sequence: CATSRDVSSGNTIYF.

The V gene is TRBV7-2, the J gene TRBJ2-1; TRBD2 agrees at 8 bases. The CDR3 totals 14 residues. Trimming cost V 4 bases and J 3 bases; bases outside gene matches: 2. Germline CDR1 and CDR2: SGHTA and FQGNSA. The DNA for the CDR3 is TGTGCCAGCAGCTCCGGGACTAGCTACAATGAGCAGTTCTTC. Translated, it gives CASSSGTSYNEQFF.

Of note for this clone: The same CDR3 can be traced to other DNA sequences in this sample. V gene TRBV28 combines with J gene TRBJ1-2, with D possibly TRBD1 on 6 matching bases. Trimming cost V 3 bases and J 3 bases, with 8 bases left between them. Germline V gives CDR1 MDHEN, CDR2 SYDVKM. The CDR3 is 13 amino acids. For the CDR3, the DNA is TGTGCCAGCAGTTTCACAGGGCACTATGGCTACACCTTC. It encodes CASSFTGHYGYTF.

As regards this clone: This sample also contains other DNA sequences that code for the same CDR3. The V and J genes are TRBV12-5 and TRBJ2-1; D uncertain. The CDR3 is 11 amino acids. The V end lost 6 bases, the J end lost 5 bases, and 5 bases lay between the germline ends. Germline CDR1 is LGHNT and CDR2 is FRNRAP. CDR3 loop: CASGLNNEQFF. CDR3 bases: TGTGCTAGTGGCCTGAACAATGAGCAGTTCTTC.

The chain links TRBV6-5 to TRBJ2-7; TRBD1 is a possible D gene (6 bases). The CDR3 has 15 amino acids. The germline CDR1 and CDR2 sequences are MNHEY and SVGAGI. Trimming removed 6 bases at V and 3 bases at J, with 18 bases between. For the CDR3, the DNA is TGTGCCAGCAGCCCCGAAGGGGGACACATCTACGAGCAGTACTTC. This sequence encodes CASSPEGGHIYEQYF.

In this sample, this clone turned up once. This rearrangement joins TRBV11-2 to TRBJ2-7, with TRBD1 identical over 7 bases. The germline CDR1 and CDR2 sequences are SGHAT and FQNNGV. J gave up 6 bases and V 5 bases, and 10 bases lay outside the gene matches. The CDR3 is 14 amino acids. The CDR3 DNA sequence: TGTGCCAGCAGCCTCGGACAGGCCTGGTTCGAGCAGTACTTC. Residues: CASSLGQAWFEQYF.

V gene TRBV12-5 combines with J gene TRBJ1-3, with D possibly matching TRBD1 (5 bases). CDR1 and CDR2 (germline): LGHNT, FRNRAP. CDR3 size: 15 residues. V was shortened by 2 bases and J by 1 base, with 9 bases between the two germline ends. The CDR3 region is CASGLQGISGNTIYF. CDR3 bases: TGTGCTAGTGGTTTGCAGGGTATATCTGGAAACACCATATATTTT.

The rearrangement uses TRBV7-9 and TRBJ1-2; D is undetermined. Germline assignment: CDR1 SEHNR and CDR2 FQNEAQ (reference sequence). V lost 5 bases to trimming and J lost 5 bases, with 12 bases between them. The CDR3 consists of 13 residues. In DNA form, the CDR3 reads TGTGCCAGCAGCCAGGACTTAGGATATGGCTACACCTTC. Its translation is CASSQDLGYGYTF.

The chain links TRBV29-1 to TRBJ2-7; 10 bases match TRBD2. CDR3 length: 14 amino acids. With V trimmed by 7 bases and J by 4 bases, 10 bases remained unmatched. From germline, CDR1 is SQVTM and CDR2 ANQGSEA. The CDR3 sequence is CSARTASGRYEQYF. The CDR3, as DNA: TGCAGCGCCCGAACGGCTAGCGGGAGATACGAGCAGTACTTC.

V is TRBV20-1 and J is TRBJ2-7; no firm D call. Germline-derived CDR1 and CDR2 are DFQATT and SNEGSKA (reference sequence). The CDR3 has 11 amino acids. The V end was cut by 2 bases, the J end by 6 bases, with 8 bases between. This CDR3 reads CSARRVSEQYF. The CDR3 DNA is TGCAGTGCTAGAAGGGTTAGCGAGCAGTACTTC.

V and J are TRBV11-1 and TRBJ2-7; the D gene is possibly TRBD1 (6 bases). CDR3 size: 14 residues. Germline-derived CDR1 and CDR2 are SGHAT and FQDESV (reference sequence). V was trimmed by 6 bases and J by 7 bases, leaving 19 bases between them. CDR3 loop: CASSPVRTDQEQYF. CDR3 in DNA: TGTGCCAGCAGTCCAGTCCGGACAGATCAGGAGCAGTACTTC.

The chain recombines TRBV7-9 with TRBJ2-3; possible D gene TRBD1, 6 bases. V lost 5 bases to trimming and J lost 1 base, with 10 bases between them. This CDR3 contains 14 residues. The germline V gene has CDR1 SEHNR and CDR2 FQNEAQ (reference sequence). The CDR3 spells CASSARQGTDTQYF. CDR3 sequence (DNA): TGTGCCAGCAGCGCTCGACAGGGCACAGATACGCAGTATTTT.